This T cell receptor beta chain was observed in a study of blood T cell repertoires in COVID-19. On the study more broadly: Spain, Italy and the United States supplied samples that represented acute and convalescent COVID-19.

Produced via immunoSEQ multiplex PCR; TCRdb's table is partial and in-frame only. The table records 200,000 to 250,000 clones, around 81% of them present only once. The CDR3 runs 14 residues. CDR1 is MDHEN, CDR2 SYDVKM, per germline. The V end was cut by 6 bases, the J end by 6 bases, with 17 bases between. This chain uses TRBV28 with TRBJ1-1; D gene unclear. Sequenced material: PBMCs or T cells enriched from blood (not recorded which). The sequence derives from a woman aged 50 to 65 with acute COVID-19. The CDR3 region is CASSRPMRTAEAFF. In DNA, the CDR3 is TGTGCCAGCAGCCGTCCCATGCGAACGGCTGAAGCTTTCTTT.